The 21 T cell receptor beta chains in this list originate from one sample, sequenced in a study of CD4 T cells in relation to SARS-CoV-2 and coronaviruses. Repertoires were generated with immunoSEQ multiplex PCR, while TCRdb's copy carries only in-frame clones and drops some. The sample holds some 14,000 clones, roughly 80% seen once. These receptors are not linked to any known antigen. Before the COVID-19 pandemic, during about 2011-2019, CD4+ T cells were taken from unexposed donors. CD4+ T cells were isolated from the cells after roughly 11 days of culture. Sample: CD4+ T cells from PBMCs, cultured in vitro. Source of these receptors: a human donor in good health.

This rearrangement joins TRBV25-1 to TRBJ2-3, with a possible D match to TRBD2 (6 bases). The CDR3 has 15 amino acids. Germline CDR1 and CDR2: MGHDK and SYGVNS. V was pared by 2 bases and J by 6 bases, with 15 bases between. The CDR3 here is CASSERLGGGDTQYF. As DNA, the CDR3 is TGTGCCAGCAGTGAACGACTAGGAGGAGGGGATACGCAGTATTTT.

V is TRBV28 and J is TRBJ2-7, with D perhaps being TRBD1 or TRBD2 (5 bases each). With 5 bases removed from V and 2 bases from J, the gap between germline ends came to 10 bases. This CDR3 comprises 13 residues. Germline V CDR1 and CDR2: MDHEN, SYDVKM. The CDR3 here is CASSPGTTYEQYF. CDR3 in DNA: TGTGCCAGCAGTCCCGGGACGACCTACGAGCAGTACTTC.

The chain carries TRBV9 and TRBJ2-2; no clear D. V shed 2 bases and J shed 1 base, with 9 bases lying between them. Germline V CDR1 and CDR2: SGDLS, YYNGEE. The CDR3 sequence is 15 residues long. The CDR3 nucleotides read TGTGCCAGCAGCGTCCTCTCGTTGAACACCGGGGAGCTGTTTTTT. Its translation is CASSVLSLNTGELFF. The full variable domain, its missing parts supplied by reference TRBV9 and TRBJ2-2, is DSGVTQTPKHLITATGQRVTLRCSPRSGDLSVYWYQQSLDQGLQFLIQYYNGEERAKGNILERFSAQQFPDLHSELNLSSLELGDSALYFCASSVLSLNTGELFFGEGSRLTVL.

The gene calls are TRBV3-1 (or the pseudogene TRBV3-2) and TRBJ2-3, with D possibly called TRBD1 or TRBD2 (5 bases each). Germline V gene lookup returns CDR1 LGHDT and CDR2 YNNKEL (reference sequence). The CDR3 is 14 residues long. V was shortened by 4 bases and J by 5 bases, with 13 bases between the two germline ends. The CDR3 region has the DNA TGTGCCAGCAGCCTTCTGGTGGGGGAAGATACGCAGTATTTT. Translating gives CASSLLVGEDTQYF.

The chain employs TRBV5-1 and TRBJ1-2; D is unclear. This CDR3 is built from 14 residues. Trimming removed 2 bases at V and 6 bases at J, with 14 bases between. Germline-derived CDR1 and CDR2 are SGHRS and YFSETQ. For the CDR3, the DNA is TGCGCCAGCAGCTTCGAGCGGCAAGCCAATGGCTACACCTTC. Residues: CASSFERQANGYTF.

The chain joins TRBV2 to TRBJ2-7, with 7 nucleotides matching TRBD2. The junction had 4 bases not matched to a gene; V was cut back by 8 bases and J by 0 bases. CDR3 length equals 13 residues. CDR1 is SNHLY, CDR2 FYNNEI, per germline. Written as DNA, the CDR3 is TGTGCCAGCCAGCGGGACTTCTCCTACGAGCAGTACTTC. Protein: CASQRDFSYEQYF.

The gene calls are TRBV24-1 and TRBJ2-1, with 9 bases fitting TRBD1. The length of the CDR3 is 16 residues. Trimming cost V 4 bases and J 8 bases; bases outside gene matches: 11. Per the germline V gene, CDR1 is KGHDR and CDR2 is SFDVKD. CDR3 residues: CATSELGGQGHHEQFF. The CDR3 DNA follows: TGTGCCACCAGTGAGTTGGGGGGACAGGGTCACCATGAGCAGTTCTTC.

The V call is TRBV19, the J call TRBJ1-2; TRBD1 matches 12 bases. Germline CDR1 is LNHDA and CDR2 is SQIVND (reference sequence). This CDR3 comprises 15 residues. With V trimmed by 6 bases and J by 8 bases, 10 bases remained unmatched. The CDR3 bases are TGTGCCAGTAGGACAACCGGGACAGGGGGCGACGGCTACACCTTC. Its translation is CASRTTGTGGDGYTF.

The chain links TRBV6-6 to TRBJ2-1, with 7 bases that match TRBD1. This CDR3 comprises 16 residues. Germline lookup yields CDR1 MNHNY and CDR2 SVGAGI (reference sequence). J was trimmed by 0 bases and V by 5 bases; bases with no gene match: 7. CDR3 residues: CASSRDRASSYNEQFF. The CDR3 coding sequence is TGTGCCAGCAGTCGAGACAGGGCGAGCTCCTACAATGAGCAGTTCTTC.

The rearrangement links TRBV28 to TRBJ1-4, with 11 bases fitting TRBD1. The CDR3 covers 14 residues. Germline CDR1 is MDHEN and CDR2 is SYDVKM. After removal of 7 bases from V and 6 bases from J, the junction contained 4 bases not matched to a gene. The CDR3 here is CASTRTGGDEKLFF. DNA of the CDR3: TGTGCCAGCACCCGGACAGGGGGCGATGAAAAACTGTTTTTT.

V gene TRBV6-5 combines with J gene TRBJ1-2; TRBD1 aligns across 11 bases. The CDR3 length is 14 residues. V trimming: 8 bases; J trimming: 4 bases; junction bases outside the gene matches: 6. The germline V gene encodes CDR1 MNHEY and CDR2 SVGAGI. The CDR3 is CASVRDRGFYGYTF. CDR3 nucleotides: TGTGCCAGCGTCCGGGACAGGGGGTTCTATGGCTACACCTTC.

The chain is built from TRBV28 and TRBJ2-1; D unresolved. CDR1 and CDR2 (germline): MDHEN, SYDVKM. The CDR3 has 14 residues. The V end lost 6 bases, the J end lost 3 bases, and 12 bases lay between the germline ends. CDR3 protein: CASRLSGVYNEQFF. CDR3 nucleotide sequence: TGTGCCAGCAGGCTATCCGGAGTCTACAATGAGCAGTTCTTC.

The V and J genes are TRBV12-3 or TRBV12-4 and TRBJ1-1, with 7 bases matching TRBD1. The V gene end was trimmed by 6 bases and the J gene end by 1 base; junction bases not matched to a gene: 2. This CDR3 comprises 13 residues. This CDR3 is CASSRTGNTEAFF. CDR3 coding DNA: TGTGCCAGCAGCCGGACAGGGAACACTGAAGCTTTCTTT.

This clone was observed a few times. The V and J genes are TRBV2 and TRBJ1-4; D gene ambiguous. V lost 3 bases and J lost 7, with 15 bases in between. The CDR3 is 15 residues long. From germline, CDR1 is SNHLY and CDR2 FYNNEI. CDR3: CASSDEGGRGEKLFF. The CDR3 bases are TGTGCCAGCAGTGATGAAGGTGGGAGAGGTGAAAAACTGTTTTTT.

The chain employs TRBV5-1 and TRBJ1-2; a possible D gene is TRBD1 (6 bases). Trimming removed 4 bases at V and 12 bases at J, with 19 bases between. This CDR3 spans 13 amino acids. Germline CDR1 SGHRS, CDR2 YFSETQ. DNA of the CDR3: TGCGCCAGCAGCCCCGTTTCTCCAGGGGAGCACACCTTC. Protein product: CASSPVSPGEHTF.

This clone has a handful of counts. The chain couples TRBV30 to TRBJ2-1; 7 bases align to TRBD2. CDR1 and CDR2 (germline): GTSNPN, SVGIG (reference sequence). The CDR3 totals 13 residues. Trimming at V came to 0 bases and at J to 9 bases, leaving 5 bases not matched to a gene. The CDR3 coding sequence is TGTGCCTGGAGTGTGGGGGGGGTAGGTGAGCAGTTCTTC. Protein sequence: CAWSVGGVGEQFF.

The chain combines TRBV24-1 with TRBJ2-1; the match to TRBD2 covers 11 bases. V trimming: 4 bases; J trimming: 2 bases; junction bases outside the gene matches: 6. Looked up from germline, CDR1 is KGHDR and CDR2 is SFDVKD. The CDR3 has 17 amino acids. CDR3 protein: CATSEETSGMPYNEQFF. DNA of the CDR3: TGTGCCACCAGTGAAGAGACTAGCGGGATGCCCTACAATGAGCAGTTCTTC.

This clone came up a few times. The chain is built from TRBV11-2 and TRBJ2-2; 11 bases are a match to TRBD2. This CDR3 comprises 16 residues. V trimming: 5 bases; J trimming: 2 bases; junction bases outside the gene matches: 4. Germline lookup yields CDR1 SGHAT and CDR2 FQNNGV. In DNA form, the CDR3 reads TGTGCCAGCAGCCCGACTAGCGGGATCAACACCGGGGAGCTGTTTTTT. This codes for CASSPTSGINTGELFF.

This clone was seen a single time. The J gene is TRBJ2-1, the V gene TRBV6-5; TRBD2 matches at 8 bases. Trimming cost V 0 bases and J 8 bases; bases outside gene matches: 6. The germline V gene has CDR1 MNHEY and CDR2 SVGAGI. The length of the CDR3 is 15 residues. CDR3 nucleotide sequence: TGTGCCAGCAGTTACTCGACGGGAGGGCCCTATGAGCAGTTCTTC. Its translation: CASSYSTGGPYEQFF.

The chain has TRBV6-1 and TRBJ2-2; TRBD2 matches 7 bases. V was pared by 4 bases and J by 9 bases, with 11 bases of the junction left unmatched. The germline V gene encodes CDR1 MNHNS and CDR2 SASEGT. This CDR3 comprises 15 residues. In nucleotides, the CDR3 is TGTGCCAGCAGTGCCGAGGGGAGGGGCGGGAGGGAGCTGTTTTTT. This sequence encodes CASSAEGRGGRELFF.

This clone was detected only a few times. The CDR3 nucleotides read TGTGCCAGCAGCCCAGGGGGCGCAGGGGAAGCTTTCTTT. Its translation: CASSPGGAGEAFF. The chain uses TRBV7-2 and TRBJ1-1; 8 positions match TRBD1. Germline assignment: CDR1 SGHTA and CDR2 FQGNSA. After removal of 5 bases from V and 8 bases from J, the junction contained 7 bases not matched to a gene. This CDR3 is 13 amino acids long.